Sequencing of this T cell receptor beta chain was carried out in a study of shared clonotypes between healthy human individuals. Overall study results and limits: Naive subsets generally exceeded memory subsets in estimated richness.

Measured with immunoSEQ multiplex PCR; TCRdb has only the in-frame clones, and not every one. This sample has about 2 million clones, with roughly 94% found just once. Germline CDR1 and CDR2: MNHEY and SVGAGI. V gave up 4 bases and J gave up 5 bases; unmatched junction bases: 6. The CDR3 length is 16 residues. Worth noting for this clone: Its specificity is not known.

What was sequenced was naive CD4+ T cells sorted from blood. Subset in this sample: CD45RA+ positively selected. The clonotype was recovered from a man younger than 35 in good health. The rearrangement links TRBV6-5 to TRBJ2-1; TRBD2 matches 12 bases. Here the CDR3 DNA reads TGTGCCAGCAGTTTCCAACTAGCGGGGGGCAACAATGAGCAGTTCTTC. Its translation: CASSFQLAGGNNEQFF.